Below are 3 T cell receptor beta chains sequenced from a single sample in a study of blood T cells in healthy people across ages. The second PCR ran roughly 6 to 11 cycles with a sample-barcoded 5' primer and J-beta primers. MiXCR, applied by TCRdb to the 5' RACE reads, yields one record per CDR3 protein. In the table there are 600,000 to 1,000,000 distinct CDR3 sequences, 20% to 30% of which are singletons. These records were also assigned to another study, of T cells of mothers and their children.

Sequences were obtained from blood. These receptors all stem from a boy aged 5 to 17 in good health.

This clonotype came up a few times. This chain connects TRBV4-3 to TRBJ2-5; 12 bases agree with TRBD2. CDR1 and CDR2 (germline): LGHNA, YSLEER. Germline trimming cut 4 bases from V and 2 bases from J; bases unmatched to any gene: 5. The CDR3 totals 16 residues. CDR3 sequence reads: CASSPLAGGLQETQYF. The DNA for the CDR3 is TGCGCCAGCAGCCCACTAGCGGGGGGACTTCAAGAGACCCAGTACTTC.

This clonotype was detected only a few times. The gene calls are TRBV29-1 and TRBJ2-7; D not certain. This CDR3 is built from 14 residues. V was cut by 4 bases and J by 7 bases, with 20 bases left in between. CDR1 SQVTM and CDR2 ANQGSEA come from the germline V gene. CDR3 protein: CSVGLGRLDGEQYF. The CDR3 DNA follows: TGCAGCGTTGGACTGGGCAGGTTGGACGGAGAGCAGTACTTC.

This chain connects TRBV6-6 to TRBJ2-3; D remains unclear. Germline V gene lookup returns CDR1 MNHNY and CDR2 SVGAGI (reference sequence). CDR3 length: 13 residues. Trimming took 0 bases from V and 6 from J, leaving 7 bases between them. CDR3 nucleotides: TGTGCCAGCAGTTACTCGATCGGGGATACGCAGTATTTT. As protein: CASSYSIGDTQYF.